This T cell receptor beta chain was identified during a study of beta chain features in type 1 diabetes. Study-wide results and caveats: TCRB CDR3s were moderately but significantly shorter in Type 1 diabetes patients in all four CD4+ subsets. In type 1 diabetes patients, VDJ junctions had fewer insertions; deletions at these junctions were more frequent.

The CDR3 runs 16 residues. Trimming left V 5 bases short and J 4 bases short, with 20 bases between. From germline, CDR1 is SGHVS and CDR2 FQNEAQ. Of the isolated RNA, all was reverse transcribed, and so the sequenced material was expressed TCRB transcripts. The data were produced by immunoSEQ multiplex PCR, yet TCRdb's version contains in-frame clones alone and is incomplete. The sample includes approximately 250,000 clones, 9.5% to 13% seen only once; the top ten take around 0.015%. A note on this clone: What it recognizes is unknown.

V and J are TRBV7-8 and TRBJ2-5, with a possible D match to TRBD1 (7 bases). This TCR was sampled from a man in his thirties or forties with type 1 diabetes. Sequenced material: naive CD4+ T cells from blood. The CDR3 region has the DNA TGTGCCAGCAGCCCGGGAGACAGGGCGAAAACAGAGACCCAGTACTTC. Translated, it gives CASSPGDRAKTETQYF.